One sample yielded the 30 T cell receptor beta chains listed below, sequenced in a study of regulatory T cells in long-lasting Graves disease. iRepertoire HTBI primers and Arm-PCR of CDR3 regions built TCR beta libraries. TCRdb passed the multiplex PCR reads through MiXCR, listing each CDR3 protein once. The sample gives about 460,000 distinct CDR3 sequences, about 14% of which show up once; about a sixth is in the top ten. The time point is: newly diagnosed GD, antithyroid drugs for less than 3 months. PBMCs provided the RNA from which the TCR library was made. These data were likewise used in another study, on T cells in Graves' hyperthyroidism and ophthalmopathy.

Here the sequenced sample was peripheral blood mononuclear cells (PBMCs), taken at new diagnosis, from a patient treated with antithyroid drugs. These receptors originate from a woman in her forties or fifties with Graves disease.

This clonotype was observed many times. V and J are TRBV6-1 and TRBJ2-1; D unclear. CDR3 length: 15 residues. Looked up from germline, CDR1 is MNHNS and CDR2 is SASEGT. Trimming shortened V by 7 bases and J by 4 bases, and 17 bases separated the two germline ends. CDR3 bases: TGTGCCAGCACTCAGGAAGGGCTCCTTTACAATGAGCAGTTCTTC. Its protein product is CASTQEGLLYNEQFF.

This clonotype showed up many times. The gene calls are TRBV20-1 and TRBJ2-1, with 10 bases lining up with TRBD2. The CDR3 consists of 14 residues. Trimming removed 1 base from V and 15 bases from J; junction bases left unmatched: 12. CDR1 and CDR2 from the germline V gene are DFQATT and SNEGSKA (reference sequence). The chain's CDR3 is CSARAQREGLVVFF. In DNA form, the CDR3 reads TGCAGTGCTAGAGCGCAGCGGGAGGGCCTAGTTGTGTTCTTC.

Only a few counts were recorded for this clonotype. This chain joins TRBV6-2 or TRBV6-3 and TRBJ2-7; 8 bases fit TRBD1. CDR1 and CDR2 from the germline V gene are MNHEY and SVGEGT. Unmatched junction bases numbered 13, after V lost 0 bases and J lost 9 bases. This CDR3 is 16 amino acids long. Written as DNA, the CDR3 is TGTGCCAGCAGTTACTCGAGACAGGGGATCGGCGCTGGGCAGTACTTC. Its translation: CASSYSRQGIGAGQYF.

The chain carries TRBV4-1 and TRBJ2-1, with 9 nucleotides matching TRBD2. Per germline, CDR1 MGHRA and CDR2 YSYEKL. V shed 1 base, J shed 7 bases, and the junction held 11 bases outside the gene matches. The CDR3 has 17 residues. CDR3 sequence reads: CASSQGKRTSVSNEQFF. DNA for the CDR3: TGCGCCAGCAGCCAAGGCAAGAGGACTAGCGTATCGAATGAGCAGTTCTTC.

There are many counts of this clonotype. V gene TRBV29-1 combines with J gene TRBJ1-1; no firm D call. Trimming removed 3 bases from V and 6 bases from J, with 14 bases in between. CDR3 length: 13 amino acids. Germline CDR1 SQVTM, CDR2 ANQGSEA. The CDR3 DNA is TGCAGCGTTGATCACGGATTGGGAGCTGAAGCTTTCTTT. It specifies CSVDHGLGAEAFF.

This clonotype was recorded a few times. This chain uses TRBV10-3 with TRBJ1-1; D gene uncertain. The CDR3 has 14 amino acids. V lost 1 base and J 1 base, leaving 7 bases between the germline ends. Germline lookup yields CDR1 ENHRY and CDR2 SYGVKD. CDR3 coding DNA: TGTGCCATCAGTGAGTTGGACTCGAACACTGAAGCTTTCTTT. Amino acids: CAISELDSNTEAFF.

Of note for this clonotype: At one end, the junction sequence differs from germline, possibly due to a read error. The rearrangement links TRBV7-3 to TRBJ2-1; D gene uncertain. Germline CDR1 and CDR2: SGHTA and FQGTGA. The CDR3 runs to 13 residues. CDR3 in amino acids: CASSLGWANDQFF. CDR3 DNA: TGTGCCAGCAGCTTGGGCTGGGCCAATGATCAGTTCTTC.

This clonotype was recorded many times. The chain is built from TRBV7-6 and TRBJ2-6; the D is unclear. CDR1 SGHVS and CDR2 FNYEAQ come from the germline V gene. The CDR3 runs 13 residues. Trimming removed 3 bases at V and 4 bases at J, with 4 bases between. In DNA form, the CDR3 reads TGTGCCAGCAGCTTGTTGGGGGCCAACGTCCTGACTTTC. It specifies CASSLLGANVLTF.

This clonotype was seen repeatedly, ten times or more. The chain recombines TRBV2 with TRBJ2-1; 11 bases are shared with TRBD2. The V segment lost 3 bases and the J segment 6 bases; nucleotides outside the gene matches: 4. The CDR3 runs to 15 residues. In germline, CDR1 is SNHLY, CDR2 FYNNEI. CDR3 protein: CASSDSGRVGNEQFF. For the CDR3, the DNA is TGTGCCAGCAGTGATAGCGGGAGGGTGGGCAATGAGCAGTTCTTC.

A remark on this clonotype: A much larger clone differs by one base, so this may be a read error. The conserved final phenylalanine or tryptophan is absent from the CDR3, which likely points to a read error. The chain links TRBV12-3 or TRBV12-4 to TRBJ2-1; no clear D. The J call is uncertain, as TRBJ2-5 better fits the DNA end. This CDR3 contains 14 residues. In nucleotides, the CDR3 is TGTGCCAGCAGTTTAGCCCCCCAGTATGAGACCCAGTACTTA. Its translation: CASSLAPQYETQYL.

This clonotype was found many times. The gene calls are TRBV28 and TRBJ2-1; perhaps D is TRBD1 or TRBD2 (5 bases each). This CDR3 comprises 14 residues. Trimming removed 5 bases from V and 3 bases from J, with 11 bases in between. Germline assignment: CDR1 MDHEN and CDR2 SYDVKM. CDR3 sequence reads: CASSPGTGYNEQFF. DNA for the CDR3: TGTGCCAGCAGTCCTGGGACGGGCTACAATGAGCAGTTCTTC.

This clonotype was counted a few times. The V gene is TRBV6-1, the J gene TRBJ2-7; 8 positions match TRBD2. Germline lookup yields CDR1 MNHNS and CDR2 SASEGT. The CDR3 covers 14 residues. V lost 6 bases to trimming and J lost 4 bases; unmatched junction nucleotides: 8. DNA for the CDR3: TGTGCCAGCAGCTTCGGTAGCGGGACTTACGAGCAGTACTTC. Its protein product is CASSFGSGTYEQYF.

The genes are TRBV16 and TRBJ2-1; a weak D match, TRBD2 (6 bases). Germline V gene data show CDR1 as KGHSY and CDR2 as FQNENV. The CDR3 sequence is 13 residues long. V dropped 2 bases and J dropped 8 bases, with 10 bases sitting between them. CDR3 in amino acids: CASSQRLVDEQFF. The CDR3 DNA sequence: TGTGCCAGCAGCCAACGACTAGTCGATGAGCAGTTCTTC. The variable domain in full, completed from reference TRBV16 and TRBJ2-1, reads GEEVAQTPKHLVRGEGQKAKLYCAPIKGHSYVFWYQQVLKNEFKFLISFQNENVFDETGMPKERFSAKCLPNSPCSLEIQATKLEDSAVYFCASSQRLVDEQFFGPGTRLTVL.

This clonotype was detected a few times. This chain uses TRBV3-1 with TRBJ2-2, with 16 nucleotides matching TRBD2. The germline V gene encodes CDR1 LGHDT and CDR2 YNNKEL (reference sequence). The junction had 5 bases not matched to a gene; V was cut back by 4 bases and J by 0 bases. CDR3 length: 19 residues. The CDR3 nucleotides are TGTGCCAGCAGCCCGGGACTAGCGGGAGGGCCTTCGAACACCGGGGAGCTGTTTTTT. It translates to CASSPGLAGGPSNTGELFF.

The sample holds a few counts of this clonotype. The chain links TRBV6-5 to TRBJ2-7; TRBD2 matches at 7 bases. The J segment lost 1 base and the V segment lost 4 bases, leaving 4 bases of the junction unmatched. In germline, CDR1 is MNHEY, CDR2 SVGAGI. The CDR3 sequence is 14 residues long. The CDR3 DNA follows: TGTGCCAGCAGTTGGCGGGAGTGGTCCTACGAGCAGTACTTC. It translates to CASSWREWSYEQYF.

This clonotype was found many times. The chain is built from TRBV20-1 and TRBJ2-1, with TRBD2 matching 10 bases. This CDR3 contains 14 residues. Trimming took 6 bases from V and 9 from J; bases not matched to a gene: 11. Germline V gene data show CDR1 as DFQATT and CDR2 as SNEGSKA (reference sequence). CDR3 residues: CSAGGPSGSTEQFF. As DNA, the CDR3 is TGCAGTGCAGGGGGGCCTAGCGGGAGCACTGAGCAGTTCTTC.

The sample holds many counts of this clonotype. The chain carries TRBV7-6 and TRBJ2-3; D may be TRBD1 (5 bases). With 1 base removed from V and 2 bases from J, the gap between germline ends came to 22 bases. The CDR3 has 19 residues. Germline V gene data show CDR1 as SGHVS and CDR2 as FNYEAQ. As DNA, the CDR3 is TGTGCCAGCAGCTTAGGCGTGCAGGGATTGGGGTATAACACAGATACGCAGTATTTT. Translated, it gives CASSLGVQGLGYNTDTQYF.

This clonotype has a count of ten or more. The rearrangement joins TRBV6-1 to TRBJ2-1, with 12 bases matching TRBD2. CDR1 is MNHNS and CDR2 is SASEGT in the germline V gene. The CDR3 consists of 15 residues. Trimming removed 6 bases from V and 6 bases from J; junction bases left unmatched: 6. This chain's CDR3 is CASSGLAGGVNEQFF. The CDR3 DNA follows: TGTGCCAGCAGCGGGCTAGCGGGAGGGGTCAATGAGCAGTTCTTC.

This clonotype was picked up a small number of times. CDR3 loop: CASSQGTGSGELFF. In DNA form, the CDR3 reads TGCGCCAGCAGCCAAGGGACAGGGTCCGGGGAGCTGTTTTTT. V usage is TRBV4-3 and J usage is TRBJ2-2; 8 bases match TRBD1. Germline loops: CDR1 LGHNA, CDR2 YSLEER. The CDR3 runs to 14 residues. The junction had 1 base not matched to a gene; V was cut back by 1 base and J by 6 bases.

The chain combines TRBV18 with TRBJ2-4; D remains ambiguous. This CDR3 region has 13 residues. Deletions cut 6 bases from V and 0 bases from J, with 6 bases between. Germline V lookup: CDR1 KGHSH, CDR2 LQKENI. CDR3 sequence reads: CASSDGAKNIQYF. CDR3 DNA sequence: TGTGCCAGCTCTGACGGAGCCAAAAACATTCAGTACTTC.

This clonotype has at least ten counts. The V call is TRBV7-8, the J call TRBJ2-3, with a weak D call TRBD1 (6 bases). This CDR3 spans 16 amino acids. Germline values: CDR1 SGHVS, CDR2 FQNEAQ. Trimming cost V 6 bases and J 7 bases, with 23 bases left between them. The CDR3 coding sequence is TGTGCCAGCAGACAAACAGGGACCACCCCGGGGAATACGCAGTATTTT. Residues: CASRQTGTTPGNTQYF.

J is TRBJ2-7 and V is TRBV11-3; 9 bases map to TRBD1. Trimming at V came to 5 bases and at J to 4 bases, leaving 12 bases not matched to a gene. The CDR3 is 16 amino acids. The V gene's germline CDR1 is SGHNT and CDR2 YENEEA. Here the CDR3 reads CASSIPPGQGWYEQYF. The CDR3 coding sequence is TGTGCCAGCAGCATTCCTCCGGGACAGGGATGGTACGAGCAGTACTTC. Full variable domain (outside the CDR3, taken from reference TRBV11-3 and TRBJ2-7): EAGVVQSPRYKIIEKKQPVAFWCNPISGHNTLYWYLQNLGQGPELLIRYENEEAVDDSQLPKDRFSAERLKGVDSTLKIQPAELGDSAVYLCASSIPPGQGWYEQYFGPGTRLTVT.

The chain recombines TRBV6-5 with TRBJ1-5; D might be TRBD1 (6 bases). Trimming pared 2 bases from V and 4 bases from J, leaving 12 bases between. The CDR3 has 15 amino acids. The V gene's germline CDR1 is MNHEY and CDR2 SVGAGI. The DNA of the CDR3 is TGTGCCAGCAGTTACGGCAGGGGTCAAAATCAGCCCCAGCATTTT. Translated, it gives CASSYGRGQNQPQHF.

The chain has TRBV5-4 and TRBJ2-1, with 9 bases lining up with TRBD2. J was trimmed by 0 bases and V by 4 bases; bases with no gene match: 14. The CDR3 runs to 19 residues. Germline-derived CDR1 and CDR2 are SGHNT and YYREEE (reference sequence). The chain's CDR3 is CASSPPLHLAGASYNEQFF. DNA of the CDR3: TGTGCCAGCAGCCCCCCCTTACATTTAGCGGGAGCCTCCTACAATGAGCAGTTCTTC.

CDR3 amino acids: CASSPRGLAGASGANVLTF. CDR3 coding DNA: TGTGCCAGTAGTCCGCGGGGACTAGCGGGGGCATCTGGGGCCAACGTCCTGACTTTC. The V call is TRBV19, the J call TRBJ2-6; 14 nucleotides agree with TRBD2. CDR1 and CDR2 (germline): LNHDA, SQIVND (reference sequence). The CDR3 is made up of 19 amino acids. Trimming cost V 5 bases and J 1 base; bases outside gene matches: 7.

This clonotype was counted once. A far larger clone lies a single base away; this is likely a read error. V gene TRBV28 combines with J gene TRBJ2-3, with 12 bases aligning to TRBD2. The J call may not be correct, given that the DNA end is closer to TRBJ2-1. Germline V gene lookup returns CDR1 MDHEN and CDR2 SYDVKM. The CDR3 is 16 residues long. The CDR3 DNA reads TGTGCCAGCGGCCCCGGACTAGCGGGAACGGGTAATGAGCAGTTCTTC. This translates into CASGPGLAGTGNEQFF.

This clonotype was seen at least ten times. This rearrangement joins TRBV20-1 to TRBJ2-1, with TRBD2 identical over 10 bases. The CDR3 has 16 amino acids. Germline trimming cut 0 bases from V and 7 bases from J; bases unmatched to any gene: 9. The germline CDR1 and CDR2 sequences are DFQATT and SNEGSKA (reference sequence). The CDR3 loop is CSARDTSGIGKNEQFF. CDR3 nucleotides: TGCAGTGCTAGAGATACTAGCGGGATAGGGAAGAATGAGCAGTTCTTC.

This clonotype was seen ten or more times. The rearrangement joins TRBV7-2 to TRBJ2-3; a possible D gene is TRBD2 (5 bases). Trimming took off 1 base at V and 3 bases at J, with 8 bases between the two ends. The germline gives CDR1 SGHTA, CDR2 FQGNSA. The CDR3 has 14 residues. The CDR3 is CASSLVGKTDTQYF. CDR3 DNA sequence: TGTGCCAGCAGCTTAGTCGGGAAGACAGATACGCAGTATTTT.

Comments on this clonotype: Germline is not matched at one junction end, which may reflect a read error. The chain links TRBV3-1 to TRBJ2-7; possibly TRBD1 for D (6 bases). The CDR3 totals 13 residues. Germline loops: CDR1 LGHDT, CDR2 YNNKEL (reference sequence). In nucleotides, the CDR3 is TGTGTCAGCAGCCAACAGGGTCCCTACGAGCAGTACTTC. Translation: CVSSQQGPYEQYF.

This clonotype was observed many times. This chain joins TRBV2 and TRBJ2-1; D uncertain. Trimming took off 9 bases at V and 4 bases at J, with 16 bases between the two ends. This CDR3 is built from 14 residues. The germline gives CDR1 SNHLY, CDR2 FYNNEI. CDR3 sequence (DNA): TGTGCCAGTTTGTCCAAAGACGGGTACAATGAGCAGTTCTTC. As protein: CASLSKDGYNEQFF.